The rows below give T cell receptor beta chains drawn from one sample of a study of beta chain features in type 1 diabetes. Sequencing was performed with immunoSEQ multiplex PCR; in TCRdb, only in-frame clones are kept and a portion is missing. Of under 90,000 clones listed, about 32% are singletons. The source material was stem cell memory CD4+ T cells from blood. These receptors were taken from a woman aged 18-29 years in good health. The CDR3 runs from the conserved cysteine through the conserved F or W. D genes are given only for firm matches. Not every row has a clone size; where given, it reads once, few, many or a size class.

cdr3_nt: TGTGCCAGCGGGGGGGTAGATCAGCCCCAGCATTTT
cdr3_aa: CASGGVDQPQHF
v_call: TRBV19
clone_size: .
j_call: TRBJ1-5
d_call: .

cdr3_nt: TGTGCCAGCAGCCCATCAGGGTACATTCAGTACTTC
cdr3_aa: CASSPSGYIQYF
v_call: TRBV6-5
clone_size: .
j_call: TRBJ2-4
d_call: .

cdr3_nt: TGTGCCAGCAGCTTAGAATCCCACCTAGCGGGGGCCCCCTCCTACGAGCAGTACTTC
cdr3_aa: CASSLESHLAGAPSYEQYF
v_call: TRBV13
clone_size: .
j_call: TRBJ2-7
d_call: TRBD2

cdr3_nt: TGTGCCAGCTCACCGCCAGGGAACGGAGCAGATACGCAGTATTTT
cdr3_aa: CASSPPGNGADTQYF
v_call: TRBV18
clone_size: few
j_call: TRBJ2-3
d_call: .

cdr3_nt: TGTGCCAGCAGCAAAAGCGGGAGTAGTACGGCGACCCAGTACTTC
cdr3_aa: CASSKSGSSTATQYF
v_call: TRBV11-2
clone_size: .
j_call: TRBJ2-5
d_call: TRBD2

cdr3_nt: TGTGCCAGCAGTGAAGAAGGCAGGGGACCCTATGGCTACACCTTC
cdr3_aa: CASSEEGRGPYGYTF
v_call: TRBV2
clone_size: few
j_call: TRBJ1-2
d_call: .

cdr3_nt: TGCGCCAGCAGCTCGACTAGCGGGAGGGCAAATGAGCAGTTCTTC
cdr3_aa: CASSSTSGRANEQFF
v_call: TRBV5-1
clone_size: few
j_call: TRBJ2-1
d_call: TRBD2

cdr3_nt: TGTGCCAGCAGCTCTCCAGGGGCTGGATACAATGAGCAGTTCTTC
cdr3_aa: CASSSPGAGYNEQFF
v_call: TRBV7-2
clone_size: few
j_call: TRBJ2-1
d_call: .

cdr3_nt: TGTGCTAGCAGCCGCATTACTACCGTGGCGGAGACCCAGTACTTC
cdr3_aa: CASSRITTVAETQYF
v_call: TRBV7-7
clone_size: .
j_call: TRBJ2-5
d_call: .

cdr3_nt: TGTGCCAGCAGCGGAGCATCAGGGGTTAATTCACCCCTCCACTTT
cdr3_aa: CASSGASGVNSPLHF
v_call: TRBV5-6
clone_size: few
j_call: TRBJ1-6
d_call: .

cdr3_nt: TGTGCCAGCAGTTCCCGGGGGGCCGCGACGGGGGAAAAACTGTTTTTT
cdr3_aa: CASSSRGAATGEKLFF
v_call: TRBV6-5
clone_size: .
j_call: TRBJ1-4
d_call: .

cdr3_nt: TGTGCCAGCAGCTACGGACAGGGCTCCACAGATACGCAGTATTTT
cdr3_aa: CASSYGQGSTDTQYF
v_call: TRBV5-6
clone_size: .
j_call: TRBJ2-3
d_call: TRBD1

cdr3_nt: TGTGCCAGCAGCCCCTCCGGGACAGTCAATTCACCCCTCCACTTT
cdr3_aa: CASSPSGTVNSPLHF
v_call: TRBV9
clone_size: few
j_call: TRBJ1-6
d_call: TRBD1

cdr3_nt: TGTGCCAGTAGCCCTTGGGGGACAGGGGGTGGAGAGACCCAGTACTTC
cdr3_aa: CASSPWGTGGGETQYF
v_call: TRBV19
clone_size: .
j_call: TRBJ2-5
d_call: TRBD1

cdr3_nt: TGTGCCAGCAGAAAAAGGAGTGAAAACTACGAGCAGTACTTC
cdr3_aa: CASRKRSENYEQYF
v_call: TRBV6-5
clone_size: few
j_call: TRBJ2-7
d_call: .

cdr3_nt: TGTGCCAGCAGCTTGGGACTTTCCAACGTCCTGACTTTC
cdr3_aa: CASSLGLSNVLTF
v_call: TRBV7-9
clone_size: .
j_call: TRBJ2-6
d_call: .

cdr3_nt: TGTGCCAGCAGCGTCGAAACAGACTATGGCTACACCTTC
cdr3_aa: CASSVETDYGYTF
v_call: TRBV9
clone_size: .
j_call: TRBJ1-2
d_call: .

cdr3_nt: TGTGCCAGCAGCTTAGCCCCCAGGGGGCCTCGCTCCTACAATGAGCAGTTCTTC
cdr3_aa: CASSLAPRGPRSYNEQFF
v_call: TRBV7-2
clone_size: .
j_call: TRBJ2-1
d_call: TRBD1

cdr3_nt: TGTGCCAGCAGCCCTCAGGGACAGGGAACTGAAGCTTTCTTT
cdr3_aa: CASSPQGQGTEAFF
v_call: TRBV7-2
clone_size: .
j_call: TRBJ1-1
d_call: TRBD1

cdr3_nt: TGCGCCAGCAGCGGACTAGCGGGGGCAGAGCAGTTCTTC
cdr3_aa: CASSGLAGAEQFF
v_call: TRBV4-3
clone_size: once
j_call: TRBJ2-1
d_call: TRBD2

cdr3_nt: TGTGCCAGCAGCTTACTATGGAACACTGAAGCTTTCTTT
cdr3_aa: CASSLLWNTEAFF
v_call: TRBV7-9
clone_size: few
j_call: TRBJ1-1
d_call: .

cdr3_nt: TGTGCCAGCACCTCGCTTGCGTCTGGGAGGGCCCCAGGAATCGAGCAGTACTTC
cdr3_aa: CASTSLASGRAPGIEQYF
v_call: TRBV5-6
clone_size: .
j_call: TRBJ2-7
d_call: TRBD2

cdr3_nt: TGTGCCTGGGCCCGCGGGGATGGCTACACCTTC
cdr3_aa: CAWARGDGYTF
v_call: TRBV30
clone_size: few
j_call: TRBJ1-2
d_call: .

cdr3_nt: TGCGCCAGCAGCTTGGCCTCGCTAGGGGCAGATACGCAGTATTTT
cdr3_aa: CASSLASLGADTQYF
v_call: TRBV5-1
clone_size: .
j_call: TRBJ2-3
d_call: .

cdr3_nt: TGTGCCAGCAGCCCCGGGGGACAGGGGTGGGAGCAGTACTTC
cdr3_aa: CASSPGGQGWEQYF
v_call: TRBV7-2
clone_size: .
j_call: TRBJ2-7
d_call: TRBD1

cdr3_nt: TGTGCCAGCCTATCGGCCGCGACAGGGGGCACCGGGGAGCTGTTTTTT
cdr3_aa: CASLSAATGGTGELFF
v_call: TRBV2
clone_size: .
j_call: TRBJ2-2
d_call: TRBD1

cdr3_nt: TGTGCCAGCAGCCTCTTGAGCAGGGCTCGCATGAACACTGAAGCTTTCTTT
cdr3_aa: CASSLLSRARMNTEAFF
v_call: TRBV14
clone_size: few
j_call: TRBJ1-1
d_call: .

cdr3_nt: TGTGCCAGCAGTTCCCGGGACAGGGGCACAGATACGCAGTATTTT
cdr3_aa: CASSSRDRGTDTQYF
v_call: TRBV6-6
clone_size: .
j_call: TRBJ2-3
d_call: TRBD1

cdr3_nt: TGCGCCAGCAGCCCCCTAGCGGGAGGCGGGGAGCTGTTTTTT
cdr3_aa: CASSPLAGGGELFF
v_call: TRBV5-1
clone_size: .
j_call: TRBJ2-2
d_call: TRBD2